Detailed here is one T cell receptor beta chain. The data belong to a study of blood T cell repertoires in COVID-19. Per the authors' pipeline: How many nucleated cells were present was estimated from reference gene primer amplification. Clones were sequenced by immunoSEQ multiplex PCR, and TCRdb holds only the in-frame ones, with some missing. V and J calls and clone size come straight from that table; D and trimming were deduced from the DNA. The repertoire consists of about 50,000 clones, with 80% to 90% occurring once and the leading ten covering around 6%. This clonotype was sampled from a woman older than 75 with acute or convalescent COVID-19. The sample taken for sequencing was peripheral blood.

The CDR3 sequence: CASSTRTGSSYNEQFF. CDR3 nucleotides: TGTGCCAGCAGCACCCGGACAGGGAGCTCCTACAATGAGCAGTTCTTC. The J gene is TRBJ2-1, the V gene TRBV7-2; 8 positions agree with TRBD1. V gave up 5 bases and J gave up 0 bases; unmatched junction bases: 6. Germline loops: CDR1 SGHTA, CDR2 FQGNSA. This CDR3 is built from 16 residues. Complete variable domain (other parts from reference TRBV7-2 and TRBJ2-1): GAGVSQSPSNKVTEKGKDVELRCDPISGHTALYWYRQSLGQGLEFLIYFQGNSAPDKSGLPSDRFSAERTGGSVSTLTIQRTQQEDSAVYLCASSTRTGSSYNEQFFGPGTRLTVL.